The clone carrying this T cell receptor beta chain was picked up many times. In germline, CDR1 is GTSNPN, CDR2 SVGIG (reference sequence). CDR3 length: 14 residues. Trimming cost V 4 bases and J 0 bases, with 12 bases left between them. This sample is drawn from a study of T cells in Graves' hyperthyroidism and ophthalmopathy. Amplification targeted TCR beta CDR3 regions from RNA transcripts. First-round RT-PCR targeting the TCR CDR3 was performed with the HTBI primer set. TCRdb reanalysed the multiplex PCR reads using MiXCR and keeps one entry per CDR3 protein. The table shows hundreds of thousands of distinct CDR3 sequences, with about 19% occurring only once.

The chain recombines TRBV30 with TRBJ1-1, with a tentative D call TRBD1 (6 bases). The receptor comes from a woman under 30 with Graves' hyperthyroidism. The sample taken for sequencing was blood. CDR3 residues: CAWNPGQVNTEAFF. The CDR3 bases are TGTGCCTGGAACCCGGGACAAGTGAACACTGAAGCTTTCTTT.